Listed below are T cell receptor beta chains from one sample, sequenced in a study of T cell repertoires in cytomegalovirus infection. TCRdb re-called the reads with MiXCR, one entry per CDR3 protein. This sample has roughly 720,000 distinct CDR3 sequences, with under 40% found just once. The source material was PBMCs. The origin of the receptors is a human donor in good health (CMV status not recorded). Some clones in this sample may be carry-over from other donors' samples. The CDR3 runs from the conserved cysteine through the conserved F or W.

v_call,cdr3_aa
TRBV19,CASGSTGRMNTEAFF
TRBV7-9,CASSGDSRNSPLHF
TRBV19,CASSHVGDTEAFF
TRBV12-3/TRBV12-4,CASSLEGGRDEQFF
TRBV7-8,CASSSDMNTGELFF
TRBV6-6,CASSYSPGQAYNEQFF
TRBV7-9,CASILTGDKEKLFF
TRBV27,CATATQVPSEQYF
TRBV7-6,CASSRGQGTSYEQYF
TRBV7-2,CASSSDGGSTDTQYF
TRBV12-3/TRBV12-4,CASTQGGPGGNTIYF
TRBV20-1,CSARGWGFGTYEQYF
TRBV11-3,CASSFPDRGGTGELFF
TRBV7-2,CASSLGIRYNQPQHF
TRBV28,CASSTGTATYGYTF
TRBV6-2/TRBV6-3,CASRRARGTEAFF
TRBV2,CASSERGWNSPLHF
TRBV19,CASSHFRTGEAFF
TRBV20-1,CSASRQLVRSGANVLTF
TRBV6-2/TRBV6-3,CASSFQRAVGNQPQHF
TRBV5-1,CASSQRSTGANVLTF
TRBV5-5,CASSLMEGTGEQYF
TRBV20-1,CSARDQPGVSNQPQHF
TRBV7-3,CASSPTGWEGYTF
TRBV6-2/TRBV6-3,CASCRGTGSKTQYF
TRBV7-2,CASSPSLGGGEKLFF
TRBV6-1,CASVGVSGEQYF
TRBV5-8,CASSLWVPSAYEQYF
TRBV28,CASSSQNRGQNIQYF
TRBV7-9,CASSLLGVAGEQYF
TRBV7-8,CASSLKDRALVTEAFF
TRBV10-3,CAISFLQNTEAFF
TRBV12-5,CASGLIDGRDRGNTGELFF
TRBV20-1,CSASLVGPTGELFF
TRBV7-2,CASSSNQGAAIQYF
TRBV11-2,CASSFPVIAGPYEQYF
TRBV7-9,CASSRLRDRNQETQYF
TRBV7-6,CASSQLGGALYGYTF
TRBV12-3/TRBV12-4,CASGPGPNEQFF
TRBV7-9,CASSPSTGTGANYGYTF
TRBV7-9,CASGQFSYNEQFF
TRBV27,CASSLSDPGFNEQFF